The 30 T cell receptor beta chains reported below all come from one sample, sequenced in a study of CD8 T cells in Susac syndrome. A quantity of about 0.5 to 1 ug RNA underwent reverse transcription using random hexamers. In TCRdb, the immunoSEQ multiplex PCR reads were re-called with MiXCR into one record per CDR3 protein. Of under 200,000 distinct CDR3 sequences listed, 90% to 96% are singletons. Sequenced material: CD4+ T cells from PBMCs. Source of these receptors: a human donor with Susac syndrome.

The chain recombines TRBV14 with TRBJ2-3; a weak D match, TRBD2 (6 bases). Germline CDR1 is SGHDN and CDR2 is FVKESK. This CDR3 region has 16 residues. Trimming took off 1 base at V and 8 bases at J, with 19 bases between the two ends. Written as DNA, the CDR3 is TGTGCCAGCAGCCAAGCCTTGACTAGATTGCGGGGTACGCAGTATTTT. The encoded protein is CASSQALTRLRGTQYF.

The V and J genes are TRBV2 and TRBJ1-1; D may be TRBD1 (5 bases). The CDR3 extends over 17 amino acids. Trimming left V 7 bases short and J 1 base short, with 22 bases between. Germline V lookup: CDR1 SNHLY, CDR2 FYNNEI. Here the CDR3 reads CASTPGRAGGGNTEAFF. For the CDR3, the DNA is TGTGCCAGCACCCCTGGCCGGGCAGGTGGGGGGAACACTGAAGCTTTCTTT.

This chain joins TRBV6-2 or TRBV6-3 and TRBJ1-1, with TRBD1 as a possible D gene (5 bases). V was shortened by 4 bases and J by 2 bases, with 11 bases between the two germline ends. This CDR3 is built from 14 residues. Germline V lookup: CDR1 MNHEY, CDR2 SVGEGT. The CDR3 spells CASSSWGSNTEAFF. The CDR3 coding sequence is TGTGCCAGCAGTTCTTGGGGGTCCAACACTGAAGCTTTCTTT.

This clonotype was observed once. V and J are TRBV23-1 and TRBJ1-2, with unresolved D. TRBV23-1 qualifies as an ORF whose function is uncertain. The CDR3 covers 15 residues. V was shortened by 3 bases and J by 5 bases, with 16 bases between the two germline ends. CDR3 protein: CASSHWEPPSYGYTF. The CDR3, as DNA: TGCGCCAGCAGTCACTGGGAGCCTCCTTCTTATGGCTACACCTTC.

The chain is built from TRBV30 and TRBJ2-1, with D uncertain. From germline, CDR1 is GTSNPN and CDR2 SVGIG (reference sequence). The CDR3 sequence is 13 residues long. V lost 2 bases, J lost 10 bases, and 15 bases lay in between. In DNA, the CDR3 is TGTGCCTGGAGTAAACAACAACTGGGGGAGCAGTTCTTC. Translation gives CAWSKQQLGEQFF. Variable domain in full (rest from reference TRBV30 and TRBJ2-1): SQTIHQWPATLVQPVGSPLSLECTVEGTSNPNLYWYRQAAGRGLQLLFYSVGIGQISSEVPQNLSASRPQDRQFILSSKKLLLSDSGFYLCAWSKQQLGEQFFGPGTRLTVL.

The J gene is TRBJ1-5, the V gene TRBV7-8, with D perhaps TRBD1 (5 bases). V lost 5 bases and J lost 5, with 22 bases in between. CDR1 and CDR2 (germline): SGHVS, FQNEAQ. There are 17 residues in the CDR3. Here the CDR3 DNA reads TGTGCCAGCAGCACGACAGCGTCCGGGACGGCGTATCAGCCCCAGCATTTT. Translated, it gives CASSTTASGTAYQPQHF.

This chain uses TRBV30 with TRBJ2-7; 10 bases agree with TRBD1. The CDR3 covers 14 residues. The germline V gene encodes CDR1 GTSNPN and CDR2 SVGIG (reference sequence). J was trimmed by 1 base and V by 5 bases; bases with no gene match: 5. The CDR3, as DNA: TGTGCCTGGGCGCCGGGACAGGGGTCCTACGAGCAGTACTTC. Its protein is CAWAPGQGSYEQYF.

The chain carries TRBV5-1 and TRBJ2-1; TRBD1 aligns across 8 bases. Trimming at V came to 2 bases and at J to 4 bases, leaving 5 bases not matched to a gene. This CDR3 is built from 15 residues. From germline, CDR1 is SGHRS and CDR2 YFSETQ. The CDR3 region is CASSFDRGGYNEQFF. In DNA form, the CDR3 reads TGCGCCAGCAGCTTCGACAGGGGTGGGTACAATGAGCAGTTCTTC.

This chain uses TRBV29-1 with TRBJ2-1; 16 positions agree with TRBD2. This CDR3 is 19 amino acids long. V lost 3 bases, J lost 4 bases, and 12 bases stayed unmatched. The V gene's germline CDR1 is SQVTM and CDR2 ANQGSEA. The CDR3: CSVDLSGTSGRAGYNEQFF. In DNA form, the CDR3 reads TGCAGCGTTGACCTCTCCGGGACTAGCGGGAGGGCCGGGTACAATGAGCAGTTCTTC.

The V call is TRBV11-2, the J call TRBJ1-4, with 11 bases matching TRBD1. Germline V gives CDR1 SGHAT, CDR2 FQNNGV. This CDR3 has 13 residues. The ends lost 4 bases at V and 10 bases at J; junction bases unmatched: 2. The CDR3 loop reads CASSWGTGGKLFF. The CDR3 DNA sequence: TGTGCCAGCAGCTGGGGGACAGGGGGAAAACTGTTTTTT.

The chain recombines TRBV7-2 with TRBJ2-1, with 7 nucleotides matching TRBD1. With V trimmed by 0 bases and J by 9 bases, 8 bases remained unmatched. Germline lookup yields CDR1 SGHTA and CDR2 FQGNSA. This CDR3 has 15 amino acids. The CDR3 bases are TGTGCCAGCAGCTTAGCCAGGGACAGACGGGGTGAGCAGTTCTTC. It encodes CASSLARDRRGEQFF.

V usage is TRBV11-2 and J usage is TRBJ1-1; unclear D gene. Per the germline V gene, CDR1 is SGHAT and CDR2 is FQNNGV. V lost 7 bases and J 8 bases, leaving 11 bases between the germline ends. CDR3 length: 11 amino acids. The CDR3 DNA reads as TGTGCCAGCAAACAACAAGTAGAAGCTTTCTTT. This gives the protein CASKQQVEAFF. Drawing the rest from reference TRBV11-2 and TRBJ1-1, the complete variable domain is EAGVAQSPRYKIIEKRQSVAFWCNPISGHATLYWYQQILGQGPKLLIQFQNNGVVDDSQLPKDRFSAERLKGVDSTLKIQPAKLEDSAVYLCASKQQVEAFFGQGTRLTVV.

V is TRBV25-1 and J is TRBJ2-3; D may be TRBD1 (6 bases). The CDR3 length is 14 residues. The ends were cut back, 2 bases at V and 6 bases at J, with 12 bases in the middle. CDR1 is MGHDK, CDR2 SYGVNS, per germline. Here the CDR3 reads CASSETGRDDTQYF. DNA for the CDR3: TGTGCCAGCAGTGAAACAGGGAGAGATGATACGCAGTATTTT.

The rearrangement uses TRBV29-1 and TRBJ2-1, with D possibly matching TRBD1 (6 bases). With 4 bases removed from V and 4 bases from J, the gap between germline ends came to 14 bases. The CDR3 length is 14 residues. CDR1 SQVTM and CDR2 ANQGSEA come from the germline V gene. CDR3 sequence (DNA): TGCAGCGTTGTCGGGACATCCAGATACAATGAGCAGTTCTTC. Translation gives CSVVGTSRYNEQFF.

The genes are TRBV20-1 and TRBJ2-5; 12 nucleotides line up with TRBD2. V trimming: 3 bases; J trimming: 4 bases; junction bases outside the gene matches: 6. Germline V gene lookup returns CDR1 DFQATT and CDR2 SNEGSKA (reference sequence). This CDR3 is built from 15 residues. CDR3 DNA sequence: TGCAGTGCTAGCCTAGCGGGGGGGCCTTTAGAGACCCAGTACTTC. This encodes CSASLAGGPLETQYF.

V and J are TRBV29-1 and TRBJ1-2, with 8 nucleotides matching TRBD1. V dropped 7 bases and J dropped 0; count of bases not matched to a gene: 13. Germline CDR1 SQVTM, CDR2 ANQGSEA. The CDR3 runs to 16 residues. The CDR3 DNA is TGCAGCGCCCAAAGACAGGGGCCATCTTCTAACTATGGCTACACCTTC. It codes for CSAQRQGPSSNYGYTF.

The chain has TRBV27 and TRBJ2-1; D might be TRBD2 (6 bases). V lost 10 bases and J 3 bases, leaving 16 bases between the germline ends. The germline V gene encodes CDR1 MNHEY and CDR2 SMNVEV (reference sequence). The CDR3 is 14 amino acids. CDR3 coding DNA: TGTGCCACGAGGACCCTAGCGAGCTACAATGAGCAGTTCTTC. Translated: CATRTLASYNEQFF.

The gene calls are TRBV11-2 and TRBJ2-6; weak D call: TRBD2 (6 bases). Germline-derived CDR1 and CDR2 are SGHAT and FQNNGV. V was trimmed by 5 bases and J by 2 bases, leaving 13 bases between them. The CDR3 contains 16 residues. The CDR3 region is CASSRRERAGANVLTF. CDR3 in DNA: TGTGCCAGCAGCCGCCGGGAGAGAGCTGGGGCCAACGTCCTGACTTTC.

V is TRBV5-1 and J is TRBJ2-3, with D possibly matching TRBD2 (6 bases). The CDR3 sequence is 14 residues long. Germline values: CDR1 SGHRS, CDR2 YFSETQ. V was trimmed by 6 bases and J by 0 bases, leaving 11 bases between them. This CDR3 is CASTTSSSTDTQYF. The CDR3 nucleotides read TGCGCCAGCACCACTAGCAGTAGCACAGATACGCAGTATTTT.

The chain joins TRBV6-5 to TRBJ2-7; D possibly corresponds to TRBD1 (7 bases). The germline V and J ends were trimmed by 4 bases and 8 bases, with 12 bases remaining between them. The CDR3 totals 12 residues. The germline V gene has CDR1 MNHEY and CDR2 SVGAGI. The CDR3 loop reads CASSFQGGKQYF. The CDR3 region has the DNA TGTGCCAGCAGTTTCCAGGGGGGTAAGCAGTACTTC.

This clonotype was counted between two and nine times. The gene calls are TRBV18 and TRBJ2-3; possible D gene TRBD2, 5 bases. Germline V lookup: CDR1 KGHSH, CDR2 LQKENI. V was shortened by 8 bases and J by 4 bases, with 10 bases between the two germline ends. This CDR3 region has 12 residues. The CDR3 here is CASSPGADTQYF. The CDR3 DNA sequence: TGTGCCAGCAGCCCCGGGGCAGATACGCAGTATTTT.

In DNA form, the CDR3 reads TGTGCCAGCAGCTTGGACAGGGGGACGCAAGAGACCCAGTACTTC. This codes for CASSLDRGTQETQYF. This chain uses TRBV7-2 with TRBJ2-5; 10 nucleotides agree with TRBD1. Per the germline V gene, CDR1 is SGHTA and CDR2 is FQGNSA. This CDR3 spans 15 amino acids. The V and J ends lost 3 bases and 2 bases, in that order; junction bases with no gene match: 3. The full variable domain, completed using reference TRBV7-2 and TRBJ2-5, is GAGVSQSPSNKVTEKGKDVELRCDPISGHTALYWYRQSLGQGLEFLIYFQGNSAPDKSGLPSDRFSAERTGGSVSTLTIQRTQQEDSAVYLCASSLDRGTQETQYFGPGTRLLVL.

The chain joins TRBV29-1 to TRBJ1-1; no clear D gene. CDR1 and CDR2 from the germline V gene are SQVTM and ANQGSEA. Trimming stripped 3 bases from V and 6 bases from J, with 11 bases between. The CDR3 loop spans 12 amino acids. The CDR3 protein is CSVDQVLAEAFF. CDR3 nucleotides: TGCAGCGTTGATCAAGTACTCGCTGAAGCTTTCTTT.

The chain has TRBV18 and TRBJ1-1; D possibly corresponds to TRBD1 (5 bases). Trimming took off 4 bases at V and 7 bases at J, with 10 bases between the two ends. The CDR3 is 12 amino acids. In germline, CDR1 is KGHSH, CDR2 LQKENI. The CDR3: CASSLGTDEAFF. CDR3 DNA sequence: TGTGCCAGCTCACTCGGGACGGATGAAGCTTTCTTT.

The chain uses TRBV20-1 and TRBJ2-5; TRBD1 agrees at 7 bases. V trimming: 6 bases; J trimming: 9 bases; junction bases outside the gene matches: 13. The CDR3 runs 13 residues. The V gene's germline CDR1 is DFQATT and CDR2 SNEGSKA (reference sequence). The CDR3 spells CSARRGPQSAQYF. DNA of the CDR3: TGCAGTGCGAGAAGGGGGCCCCAGTCGGCCCAGTACTTC.

V usage is TRBV20-1 and J usage is TRBJ1-5, with no clear D. The CDR3 length is 14 residues. V gave up 5 bases and J gave up 2 bases, with 13 bases separating them. The germline CDR1 and CDR2 sequences are DFQATT and SNEGSKA (reference sequence). CDR3 amino acids: CSASGSGGNQPQHF. As DNA, the CDR3 is TGCAGTGCTTCCGGGTCCGGGGGCAATCAGCCCCAGCATTTT.

This clonotype is a singleton in its sample. This chain connects TRBV30 to TRBJ2-7; 8 nucleotides agree with TRBD1. Germline CDR1 is GTSNPN and CDR2 is SVGIG (reference sequence). Trimming cost V 8 bases and J 3 bases; bases outside gene matches: 9. The CDR3 is 13 amino acids. CDR3 residues: CAGDRGDFYEQYF. The CDR3 bases are TGTGCCGGAGACAGGGGAGATTTCTACGAGCAGTACTTC.

This chain uses TRBV12-3 or TRBV12-4 with TRBJ2-6; no clear D. V lost 6 bases to trimming and J lost 12 bases, with 12 bases between them. This CDR3 spans 12 amino acids. The CDR3 region is CASSIGPGVLTF. The CDR3 nucleotides read TGTGCCAGCAGCATCGGGCCCGGCGTCCTGACTTTC.

The chain combines TRBV30 with TRBJ2-3; D is undetermined. CDR3 size: 15 residues. Germline values: CDR1 GTSNPN, CDR2 SVGIG (reference sequence). V lost 8 bases to trimming and J lost 0 bases, with 18 bases between them. CDR3 nucleotides: TGTGCCGCCACACGGACCGGCGGAAGCACAGATACGCAGTATTTT. Its translation: CAATRTGGSTDTQYF. Full variable domain (outside the CDR3, taken from reference TRBV30 and TRBJ2-3): SQTIHQWPATLVQPVGSPLSLECTVEGTSNPNLYWYRQAAGRGLQLLFYSVGIGQISSEVPQNLSASRPQDRQFILSSKKLLLSDSGFYLCAATRTGGSTDTQYFGPGTRLTVL.

The V gene is TRBV13, the J gene TRBJ2-6, with D maybe TRBD1 (6 bases). V dropped 0 bases and J dropped 0 bases, with 12 bases sitting between them. Germline V lookup: CDR1 PRHDT, CDR2 FYEKMQ (reference sequence). There are 18 residues in the CDR3. CDR3 sequence: CASSLGGQRLSGANVLTF. In nucleotides, the CDR3 is TGTGCCAGCAGCTTAGGTGGACAGCGGCTCTCTGGGGCCAACGTCCTGACTTTC.